This note documents a single T cell receptor (beta chain) sequence. Its antigen is not known. This record belongs to a study of T cells after yellow fever vaccination. A 5'RACE template-switching step, the method used to make TCR cDNA, added a universal primer site and UMIs. TCRdb called the 5' RACE reads again in MiXCR, with one record for every CDR3 protein. The sample lists some 670,000 distinct CDR3 sequences, roughly 12% seen once, with more than 13% in the top ten. V dropped 3 bases and J dropped 7; count of bases not matched to a gene: 10. The length of the CDR3 is 14 residues. CDR1 and CDR2 (germline): DFQATT, SNEGSKA (reference sequence). Findings of the study overall: Most clones from primary vaccination were detected again post-booster (around 96% CD4, around 88% CD8). Within FACS-sorted repertoires, abundant clonotypes contaminating from the bulk population could be present. A small share of clonotypes appeared in both CD4 and CD8 compartments.

The sequence came from a man under 40 who received the YFV17D yellow fever vaccine. The rearrangement links TRBV20-1 to TRBJ2-5; 8 nucleotides line up with TRBD2. The starting material was PBMCs, obtained on the day of the yellow fever booster vaccination. This CDR3 is CSARAGGSVGTQYF. The CDR3 DNA is TGCAGTGCTAGGGCGGGGGGCTCGGTAGGGACCCAGTACTTC.